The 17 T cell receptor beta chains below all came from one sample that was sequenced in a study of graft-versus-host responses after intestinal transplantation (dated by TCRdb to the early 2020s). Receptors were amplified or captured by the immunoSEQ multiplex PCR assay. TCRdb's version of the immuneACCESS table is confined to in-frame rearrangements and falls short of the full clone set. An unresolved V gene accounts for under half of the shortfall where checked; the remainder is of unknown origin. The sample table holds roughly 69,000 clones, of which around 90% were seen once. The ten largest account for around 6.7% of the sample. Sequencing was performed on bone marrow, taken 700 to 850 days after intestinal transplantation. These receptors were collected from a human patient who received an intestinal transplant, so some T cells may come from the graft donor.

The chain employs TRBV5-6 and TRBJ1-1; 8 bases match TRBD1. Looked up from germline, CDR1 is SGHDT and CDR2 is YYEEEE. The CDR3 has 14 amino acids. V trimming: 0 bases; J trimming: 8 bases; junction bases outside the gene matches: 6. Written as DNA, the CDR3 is TGTGCCAGCAGCTTGGGGACAGGGCCTTCGGAAGCTTTCTTT. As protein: CASSLGTGPSEAFF.

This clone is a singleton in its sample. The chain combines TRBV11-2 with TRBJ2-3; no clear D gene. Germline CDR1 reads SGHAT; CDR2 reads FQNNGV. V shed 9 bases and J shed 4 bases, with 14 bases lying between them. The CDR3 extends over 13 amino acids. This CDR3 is CASTDLTPDTQYF. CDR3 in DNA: TGTGCCAGTACCGATTTAACCCCAGATACGCAGTATTTT.

As DNA, the CDR3 is TGTGCCAGCTCACTAGCGAACACCGGGGAGCTGTTTTTT. Its translation is CASSLANTGELFF. The chain uses TRBV18 and TRBJ2-2; D is undetermined. This CDR3 has 13 residues. Germline values: CDR1 KGHSH, CDR2 LQKENI. The ends were cut back, 4 bases at V and 0 bases at J, with 3 bases in the middle.

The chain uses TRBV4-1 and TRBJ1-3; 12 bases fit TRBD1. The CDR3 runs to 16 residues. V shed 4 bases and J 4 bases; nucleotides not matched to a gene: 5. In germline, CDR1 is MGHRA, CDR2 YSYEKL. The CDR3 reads CASSPGQGASGNTIYF. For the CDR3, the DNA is TGCGCCAGCAGCCCGGGACAGGGGGCATCGGGAAACACCATATATTTT.

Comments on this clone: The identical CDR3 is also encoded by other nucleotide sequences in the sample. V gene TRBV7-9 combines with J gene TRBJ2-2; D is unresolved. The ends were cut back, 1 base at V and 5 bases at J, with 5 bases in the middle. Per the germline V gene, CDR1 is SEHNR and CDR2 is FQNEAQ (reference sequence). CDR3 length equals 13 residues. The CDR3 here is CASSLGQTGELFF. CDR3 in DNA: TGTGCCAGCAGCTTAGGTCAAACCGGGGAGCTGTTTTTT.

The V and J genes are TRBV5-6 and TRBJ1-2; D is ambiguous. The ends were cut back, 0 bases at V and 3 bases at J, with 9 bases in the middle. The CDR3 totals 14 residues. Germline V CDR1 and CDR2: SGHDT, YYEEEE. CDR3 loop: CASSLAQSHYGYTF. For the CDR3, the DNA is TGTGCCAGCAGCTTGGCACAGTCACACTATGGCTACACCTTC.

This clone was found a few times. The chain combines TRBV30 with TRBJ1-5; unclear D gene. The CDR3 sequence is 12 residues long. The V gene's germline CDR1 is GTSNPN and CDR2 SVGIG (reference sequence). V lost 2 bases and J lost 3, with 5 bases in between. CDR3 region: CAWSKVNQPQHF. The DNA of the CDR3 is TGTGCCTGGAGTAAAGTCAATCAGCCCCAGCATTTT.

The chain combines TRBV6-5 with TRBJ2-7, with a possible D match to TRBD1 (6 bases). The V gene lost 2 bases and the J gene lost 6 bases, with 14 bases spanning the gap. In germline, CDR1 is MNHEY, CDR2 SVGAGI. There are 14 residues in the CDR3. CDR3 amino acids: CASSYRAGVGEQYF. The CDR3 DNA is TGTGCCAGCAGTTACAGGGCAGGGGTGGGCGAGCAGTACTTC.

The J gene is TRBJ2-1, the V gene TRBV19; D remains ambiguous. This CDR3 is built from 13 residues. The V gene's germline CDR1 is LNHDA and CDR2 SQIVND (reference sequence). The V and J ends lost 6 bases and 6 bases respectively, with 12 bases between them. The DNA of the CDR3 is TGTGCCAGTAGCTCACACACGGGCAATGAGCAGTTCTTC. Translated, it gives CASSSHTGNEQFF.

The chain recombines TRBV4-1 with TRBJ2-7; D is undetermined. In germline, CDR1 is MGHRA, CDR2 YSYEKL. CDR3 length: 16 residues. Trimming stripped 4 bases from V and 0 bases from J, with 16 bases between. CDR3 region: CASSRVSRTHSYEQYF. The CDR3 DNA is TGCGCCAGCAGCCGGGTATCTCGGACGCACTCCTACGAGCAGTACTTC.

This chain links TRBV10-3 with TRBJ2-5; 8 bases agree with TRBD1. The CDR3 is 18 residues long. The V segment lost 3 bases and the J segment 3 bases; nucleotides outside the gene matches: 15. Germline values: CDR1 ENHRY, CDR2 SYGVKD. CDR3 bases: TGTGCCATCAGTGATGTCCCCCGGACAGGGTCCGTCAAAGAGACCCAGTACTTC. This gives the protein CAISDVPRTGSVKETQYF.

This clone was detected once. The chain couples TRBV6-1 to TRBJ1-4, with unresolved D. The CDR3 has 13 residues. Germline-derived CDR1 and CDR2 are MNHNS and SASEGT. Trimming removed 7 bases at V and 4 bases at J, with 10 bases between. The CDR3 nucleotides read TGTGCCAGCATCGGCAGTAGTAATGAAAAACTGTTTTTT. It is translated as CASIGSSNEKLFF.

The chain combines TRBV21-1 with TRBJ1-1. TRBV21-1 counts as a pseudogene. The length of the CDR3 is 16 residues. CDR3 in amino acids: CASSKSPGPLNTEAFF. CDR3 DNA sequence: TGTGCCAGCAGCAAATCACCGGGACCCTTGAACACTGAAGCTTTCTTT.

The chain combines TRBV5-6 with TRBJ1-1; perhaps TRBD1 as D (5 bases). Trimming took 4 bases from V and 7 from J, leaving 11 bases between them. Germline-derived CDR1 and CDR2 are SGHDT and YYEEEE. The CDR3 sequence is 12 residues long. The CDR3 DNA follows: TGTGCCAGCAGCGTAGGGACGATTGAAGCTTTCTTT. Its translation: CASSVGTIEAFF.

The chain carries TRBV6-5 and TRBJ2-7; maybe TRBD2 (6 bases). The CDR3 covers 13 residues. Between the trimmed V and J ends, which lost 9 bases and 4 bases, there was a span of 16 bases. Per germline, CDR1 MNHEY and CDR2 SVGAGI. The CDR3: CARPRMGRYEQYF. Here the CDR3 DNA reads TGTGCCAGGCCCAGAATGGGGAGGTACGAGCAGTACTTC.

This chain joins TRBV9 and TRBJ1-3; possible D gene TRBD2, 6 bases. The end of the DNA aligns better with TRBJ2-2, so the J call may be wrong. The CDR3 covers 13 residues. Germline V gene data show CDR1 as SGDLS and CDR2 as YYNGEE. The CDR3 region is CASSPRGTGELFF. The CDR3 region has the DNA TGTGCCAGCAGCCCCCGGGGGACCGGGGAGCTGTTTTTT.

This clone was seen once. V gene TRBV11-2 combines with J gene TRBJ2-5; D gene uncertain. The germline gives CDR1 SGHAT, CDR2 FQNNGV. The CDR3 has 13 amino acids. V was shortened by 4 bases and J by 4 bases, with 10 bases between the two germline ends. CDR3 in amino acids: CASSSGLRETQYF. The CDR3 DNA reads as TGTGCCAGCAGCTCCGGTTTAAGAGAGACCCAGTACTTC.